This TCR beta chain was captured by sequencing in a study of T cell changes during pregnancy in multiple sclerosis. Trimming took 5 bases from V and 7 from J, leaving 12 bases between them. CDR1 and CDR2 from the germline V gene are SNHLY and FYNNEI. CDR3 size: 13 residues. This table comes from immunoSEQ multiplex PCR, and its TCRdb copy is limited to in-frame clones, with some not included. The sample holds some 44,000 clones, about nine tenths seen once. V and J are TRBV2 and TRBJ2-1; a weak D match, TRBD1 (5 bases). The source is a female donor with multiple sclerosis, enrolled in a pregnancy study. Source: CD4+ T cells from peripheral blood mononuclear cells, taken before pregnancy. CDR3 protein: CASSLIRENEQFF. The CDR3 nucleotides read TGTGCCAGCAGTCTCATCAGGGAAAATGAGCAGTTCTTC.